These 24 T cell receptor beta chains were all obtained from the same sample, sequenced in a study of cytomegalovirus exposure and HLA in healthy donors. The PCR had 60 Vbeta and 13 Jbeta primers. This table comes from immunoSEQ multiplex PCR, and its TCRdb copy is limited to in-frame clones, with some not included. The table includes about 120,000 clones, around 82% detected once. Sequencing was performed on PBMCs. The receptors here all came from a man aged 25-45 years in good health and CMV-seropositive.

The genes are TRBV9 and TRBJ2-3; 10 positions agree with TRBD2. Germline V gene sequence: CDR1 SGDLS, CDR2 YYNGEE. This CDR3 is built from 16 residues. The V and J ends lost 3 bases and 2 bases, in that order; junction bases with no gene match: 6. Here the CDR3 reads CASSASSGSITDTQYF. The DNA for the CDR3 is TGTGCCAGCAGCGCGTCTAGCGGGAGTATCACAGATACGCAGTATTTT.

This chain joins TRBV29-1 and TRBJ2-1; the match to TRBD2 covers 12 bases. The CDR3 runs 13 residues. Trimming at V came to 7 bases and at J to 7 bases, leaving 5 bases not matched to a gene. Germline V CDR1 and CDR2: SQVTM, ANQGSEA. CDR3 sequence: CSGLAGALNEQFF. The CDR3 DNA follows: TGCAGCGGACTAGCGGGAGCTTTGAATGAGCAGTTCTTC.

The chain has TRBV19 and TRBJ1-1; weak D call: TRBD1 (5 bases). Germline V CDR1 and CDR2: LNHDA, SQIVND (reference sequence). The CDR3 length is 18 residues. Trimming pared 3 bases from V and 0 bases from J, leaving 20 bases between. The CDR3 sequence: CASSIDAQVDSVNTEAFF. In DNA form, the CDR3 reads TGTGCCAGTAGTATCGACGCCCAAGTAGACAGTGTGAACACTGAAGCTTTCTTT.

Remarks on this clone: This CDR3 is also generated by other DNA sequences in the sample. The chain is built from TRBV7-3 and TRBJ2-5; 11 bases agree with TRBD2. CDR3 length: 15 amino acids. V lost 4 bases to trimming and J lost 5 bases; unmatched junction nucleotides: 6. Germline V gene data show CDR1 as SGHTA and CDR2 as FQGTGA. The CDR3 DNA reads as TGTGCCAGCAGCTACGGACTAGCGGGCTCGGAGACCCAGTACTTC. This encodes CASSYGLAGSETQYF.

J is TRBJ2-1 and V is TRBV6-1; 10 nucleotides line up with TRBD2. CDR3 length equals 14 residues. After removal of 6 bases from V and 8 bases from J, the junction contained 7 bases not matched to a gene. Germline CDR1 MNHNS, CDR2 SASEGT. The CDR3 spells CASSGGTSVYEQFF. The CDR3 DNA follows: TGTGCCAGCAGCGGCGGGACTAGCGTTTATGAGCAGTTCTTC.

The V call is TRBV19, the J call TRBJ2-2; 8 nucleotides agree with TRBD1. With 1 base clipped from V and 3 bases from J, the junction kept 1 base outside the gene matches. The CDR3 is made up of 15 amino acids. Per the germline V gene, CDR1 is LNHDA and CDR2 is SQIVND (reference sequence). The CDR3: CASSIAQGDTGELFF. CDR3 DNA: TGTGCCAGTAGTATAGCACAGGGGGACACCGGGGAGCTGTTTTTT.

J is TRBJ1-2 and V is TRBV19; D not certain. The CDR3 covers 16 residues. Trimming took off 5 bases at V and 8 bases at J, with 24 bases between the two ends. The germline V gene has CDR1 LNHDA and CDR2 SQIVND (reference sequence). CDR3 sequence (DNA): TGTGCCAGTAGTCCCCAATCCCGGGAACTGGTTTGGGGCTACACCTTC. As protein: CASSPQSRELVWGYTF.

In this sample, this clone turned up once. The chain combines TRBV28 with TRBJ2-1; D is possibly TRBD1 (6 bases). The CDR3 runs to 16 residues. Germline V lookup: CDR1 MDHEN, CDR2 SYDVKM. V dropped 5 bases and J dropped 4 bases, with 18 bases sitting between them. The CDR3 spells CASSPHQGSPYNEQFF. CDR3 in DNA: TGTGCCAGCAGTCCACACCAGGGGTCTCCTTACAATGAGCAGTTCTTC.

This clone was detected only once. This sequence joins TRBV25-1 and TRBJ2-3; D is unresolved. Germline V CDR1 and CDR2: MGHDK, SYGVNS. Trimming left V 8 bases short and J 0 bases short, with 9 bases between. This CDR3 comprises 13 residues. The CDR3 protein is CASSTTSTDTQYF. CDR3 DNA: TGTGCCAGCTCGACAACTAGCACAGATACGCAGTATTTT. The full variable domain, rest sourced from reference TRBV25-1 and TRBJ2-3, is EADIYQTPRYLVIGTGKKITLECSQTMGHDKMYWYQQDPGMELHLIHYSYGVNSTEKGDLSSESTVSRIRTEHFPLTLESARPSHTSQYLCASSTTSTDTQYFGPGTRLTVL.

The chain carries TRBV9 and TRBJ1-2; D might be TRBD1 (5 bases). Trimming cost V 3 bases and J 4 bases, with 16 bases left between them. The CDR3 runs to 15 residues. The germline gives CDR1 SGDLS, CDR2 YYNGEE. CDR3 residues: CASSGGQDRPYGYTF. The CDR3 DNA reads as TGTGCCAGCAGCGGTGGCCAAGACAGACCCTATGGCTACACCTTC.

About this clone itself: In the same sample, other DNA sequences code for this CDR3. The rearrangement uses TRBV5-8 and TRBJ2-5; D is possibly TRBD2 (5 bases). This CDR3 spans 16 amino acids. Germline V gene sequence: CDR1 SGHTS, CDR2 YDEGEE. V was pared by 1 base and J by 5 bases, with 18 bases between. The CDR3 DNA reads as TGTGCCAGCAGCTTGTTCCAGCGGACCGAGAGCGAGACCCAGTACTTC. Translation gives CASSLFQRTESETQYF.

The V gene is TRBV11-2, the J gene TRBJ2-6; a possible D gene is TRBD1 (5 bases). The CDR3 is 18 amino acids. The V gene's germline CDR1 is SGHAT and CDR2 FQNNGV. Between the trimmed V and J ends, which lost 4 bases and 0 bases, there was a span of 16 bases. The CDR3 DNA reads as TGTGCCAGCAGCTCCTTGGACACGTCTGGCTCTGGGGCCAACGTCCTGACTTTC. This sequence encodes CASSSLDTSGSGANVLTF.

The rearrangement joins TRBV6-5 to TRBJ1-1, with D tentatively TRBD1 (5 bases). The CDR3 contains 15 residues. Deletions cut 2 bases from V and 1 base from J, with 11 bases between. Germline values: CDR1 MNHEY, CDR2 SVGAGI. DNA for the CDR3: TGTGCCAGCAGTTACCCGCCGGGGGGGAACACTGAAGCTTTCTTT. This sequence encodes CASSYPPGGNTEAFF.

The V gene is TRBV30, the J gene TRBJ1-2; no clear D gene. Trimming removed 3 bases at V and 3 bases at J, with 11 bases between. The CDR3 consists of 13 residues. Germline CDR1 and CDR2: GTSNPN and SVGIG (reference sequence). This CDR3 is CAWRPDIHYGYTF. DNA of the CDR3: TGTGCCTGGAGACCCGACATACACTATGGCTACACCTTC.

V usage is TRBV4-2 and J usage is TRBJ2-7; D not certain. V lost 1 base and J 3 bases, leaving 7 bases between the germline ends. The CDR3 runs to 13 residues. Germline-derived CDR1 and CDR2 are LGHNA and YNFKEQ. The CDR3 DNA reads TGTGCCAGCAGCCAAGTCACAGACTACGAGCAGTACTTC. The encoded protein is CASSQVTDYEQYF.

This rearrangement joins TRBV5-1 to TRBJ2-7; 7 nucleotides match TRBD1. This CDR3 spans 14 amino acids. Trimming removed 4 bases from V and 1 base from J; junction bases left unmatched: 5. Germline CDR1 reads SGHRS; CDR2 reads YFSETQ. CDR3 in amino acids: CASSQGQPSYEQYF. CDR3 bases: TGCGCCAGCAGCCAGGGACAGCCTTCCTACGAGCAGTACTTC. The whole variable domain, remainder taken from reference TRBV5-1 and TRBJ2-7, is KAGVTQTPRYLIKTRGQQVTLSCSPISGHRSVSWYQQTPGQGLQFLFEYFSETQRNKGNFPGRFSGRQFSNSRSEMNVSTLELGDSALYLCASSQGQPSYEQYFGPGTRLTVT.

The V gene is TRBV7-8, the J gene TRBJ1-5; 7 nucleotides agree with TRBD1. The trim removed 1 base at V and 5 bases at J, leaving 5 bases unmatched. The CDR3 length is 15 residues. CDR1 is SGHVS, CDR2 FQNEAQ, per germline. In DNA form, the CDR3 reads TGTGCCAGCAGCTTAGAGACAGGGCGGGATCAGCCCCAGCATTTT. Translating gives CASSLETGRDQPQHF.

The J gene is TRBJ1-2, the V gene TRBV10-3; D unclear. Germline V gives CDR1 ENHRY, CDR2 SYGVKD. This CDR3 is built from 14 residues. V shed 11 bases and J shed 0 bases, with 16 bases lying between them. This CDR3 reads CAVDKTGTNYGYTF. DNA of the CDR3: TGTGCCGTAGACAAAACGGGAACTAACTATGGCTACACCTTC.

V is TRBV30 and J is TRBJ2-5; TRBD2 matches 13 bases. Germline lookup yields CDR1 GTSNPN and CDR2 SVGIG (reference sequence). This CDR3 comprises 17 residues. J lost 3 bases, V lost 2 bases, and 9 bases had no gene match. CDR3 sequence reads: CAWSIGSGTSGEETQYF. CDR3 DNA sequence: TGTGCCTGGAGTATAGGGTCCGGGACTAGCGGGGAAGAGACCCAGTACTTC.

The chain is built from TRBV15 and TRBJ1-6; TRBD1 matches 7 bases. J was trimmed by 7 bases and V by 6 bases; bases with no gene match: 6. Germline-derived CDR1 and CDR2 are LNHNV and YYDKDF (reference sequence). CDR3 length equals 14 residues. Written as DNA, the CDR3 is TGTGCCACCAGTAAGGGGACAGAAAATTCACCCCTCCACTTT. Protein product: CATSKGTENSPLHF.

This sequence joins TRBV18 and TRBJ1-2; D is undetermined. Trimming left V 3 bases short and J 0 bases short, with 8 bases between. Germline V gene lookup returns CDR1 KGHSH and CDR2 LQKENI. The CDR3 spans 14 residues. The CDR3 here is CASSPSTANYGYTF. CDR3 DNA: TGTGCCAGCTCACCCTCCACTGCTAACTATGGCTACACCTTC.

The chain recombines TRBV5-1 with TRBJ2-7, with 8 nucleotides matching TRBD2. V shed 0 bases and J 5 bases; nucleotides not matched to a gene: 4. CDR3 length: 14 residues. Germline V gives CDR1 SGHRS, CDR2 YFSETQ. Here the CDR3 reads CASSLVAGLDEQYF. The CDR3 DNA is TGCGCCAGCAGCTTGGTAGCGGGGCTCGACGAGCAGTACTTC.

The CDR3 here is CASTAGGSKETQYF. The CDR3 DNA sequence: TGTGCCAGCACCGCGGGAGGGTCCAAAGAGACCCAGTACTTC. The chain couples TRBV28 to TRBJ2-5; 9 nucleotides match TRBD2. V lost 7 bases and J lost 3; bases outside the gene matches: 6. The CDR3 spans 14 residues. Germline CDR1 and CDR2: MDHEN and SYDVKM.

The table lists this clone with a few counts. This sequence joins TRBV5-1 and TRBJ2-5; no reliable D call. V gave up 3 bases and J gave up 3 bases, with 21 bases separating them. This CDR3 is built from 17 residues. CDR1 and CDR2 (germline): SGHRS, YFSETQ. CDR3 DNA sequence: TGCGCCAGCAGCTCGGCAGTTAACCGCCGGCAGGAAGAGACCCAGTACTTC. Protein: CASSSAVNRRQEETQYF.